This T cell receptor (beta chain) was documented in a study of long-term antiretroviral therapy in people with HIV. This clone is medium-sized. CDR1 is LNHDA and CDR2 is SQIVND in the germline V gene (reference sequence). The length of the CDR3 is 15 residues. After removal of 9 bases from V and 0 bases from J, the junction contained 7 bases not matched to a gene. An immunoSEQ assay, version v3.0, was performed at survey level. Produced via immunoSEQ multiplex PCR; TCRdb's table is partial and in-frame only. The table shows about 34,000 clones, with 70% to 80% occurring only once. The sequenced sample was unsorted PBMCs, obtained 1.9 years after starting antiretroviral therapy. The genes are TRBV19 and TRBJ2-1; TRBD1 matches at 8 bases. The clonotype was recovered from a young man with HIV. This CDR3 reads CASENRGFSYNEQFF. The CDR3 nucleotides are TGTGCCAGCGAAAACAGGGGGTTCTCCTACAATGAGCAGTTCTTC.